This record looks at one TCR beta chain sequence and its context. Its specificity is not known. Trimming shortened V by 0 bases and J by 9 bases, and 15 bases separated the two germline ends. Germline V gene sequence: CDR1 SGHNT, CDR2 YENEEA. The CDR3 covers 15 residues. This entry is derived from a study of OX40 agonist ivuxolimab in advanced cancers. Study summary: A history of anti-PD-1, anti-PD-L1 or anti-CTLA-4 therapy was acceptable, and about 37% had some. Overall study results and limits: Low levels of normalized T-cell clonal expansion also appeared in some nonresponders. Expanded clones were, on average, more numerous in CD8+ T cells than in CD4+. At 0.1 to 3.0 mg/kg, clonal expansion of CD4+ and CD8+ blood T cells had occurred by week 6.

Sequenced by immunoSEQ multiplex PCR; TCRdb stores in-frame clones only, minus some. The sample has almost 70,000 clones; 85% to 90% are singletons. This sequence was found in an adult with an advanced solid tumor such as melanoma, head and neck, liver or kidney cancer. The source material was CD4+ or CD8+ T cells sorted from blood, sampled in a trial of the OX40 agonist ivuxolimab. This chain uses TRBV11-3 with TRBJ2-4; the D is unclear. CDR3 in DNA: TGTGCCAGCAGCTTAGATCCCCATAATGGCGGCATTCAGTACTTC. Its translation: CASSLDPHNGGIQYF.